The present entry profiles one T cell receptor (beta chain) with its context. These data originate in a study of blood T cell repertoires in COVID-19. For the study at large: COVID-19 samples, acute and convalescent, were from the United States, Italy and Spain. PBMCs, B-cell-depleted T cells, or T cells provided the cDNA or gDNA that made up the material.

Original analysis: Quantification of nucleated cells was approximated via reference gene primer amplification. Generated by immunoSEQ multiplex PCR, the TCRdb table keeps only in-frame clones and is missing some. D and trimming come from the DNA, and the V and J calls and clone size come from that table. This sample yields 160,000 or so clones, of which about 92% are seen a single time; roughly 19% belongs to the top ten. V was shortened by 2 bases and J by 6 bases, with 19 bases between the two germline ends. Germline V lookup: CDR1 LGHDT, CDR2 YNNKEL (reference sequence). This CDR3 is built from 16 residues.

The chain joins TRBV3-1 (or the pseudogene TRBV3-2) to TRBJ1-1; the D gene is possibly TRBD1 (5 bases). This receptor was identified in a man aged 60-69 years with active or convalescent COVID-19. Sequencing was done on a sample of peripheral blood. CDR3 nucleotides: TGTGCCAGCAGCCAAAAATCAAGGCAGGGCCCCTCTGAAGCTTTCTTT. Protein: CASSQKSRQGPSEAFF.